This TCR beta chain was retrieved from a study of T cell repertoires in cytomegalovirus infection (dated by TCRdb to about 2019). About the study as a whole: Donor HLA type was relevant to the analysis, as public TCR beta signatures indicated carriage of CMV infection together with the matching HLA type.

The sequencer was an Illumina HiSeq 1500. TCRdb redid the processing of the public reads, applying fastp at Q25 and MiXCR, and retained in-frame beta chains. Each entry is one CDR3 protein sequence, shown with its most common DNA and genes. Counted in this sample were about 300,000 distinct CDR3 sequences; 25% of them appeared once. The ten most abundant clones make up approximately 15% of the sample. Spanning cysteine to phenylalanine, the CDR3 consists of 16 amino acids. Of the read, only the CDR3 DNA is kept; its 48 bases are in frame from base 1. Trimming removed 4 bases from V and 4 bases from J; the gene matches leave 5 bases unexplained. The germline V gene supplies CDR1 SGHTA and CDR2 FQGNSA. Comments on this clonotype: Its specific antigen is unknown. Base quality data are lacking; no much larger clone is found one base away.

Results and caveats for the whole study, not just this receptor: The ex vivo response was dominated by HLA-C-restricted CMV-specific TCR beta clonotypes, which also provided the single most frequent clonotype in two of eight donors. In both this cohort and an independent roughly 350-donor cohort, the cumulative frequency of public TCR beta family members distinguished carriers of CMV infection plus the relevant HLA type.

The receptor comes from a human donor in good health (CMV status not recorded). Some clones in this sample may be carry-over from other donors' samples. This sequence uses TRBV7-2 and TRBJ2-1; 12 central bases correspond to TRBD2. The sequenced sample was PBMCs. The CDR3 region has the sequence CASSSRLAGAYNEQFF. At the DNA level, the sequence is TGTGCCAGCAGCTCGCGACTAGCGGGGGCGTACAATGAGCAGTTCTTC.